Listed below are T cell receptor beta chains from one sample, sequenced in a study of molecular identifiers for immune sequencing clone quantification. TCRdb redid the calling of the PCR reads with MiXCR, one entry per CDR3 protein. Among more than 550,000 distinct CDR3 sequences listed, 25% were seen once. The sample consisted of naive CD8+ T cells from blood, with Jurkat cell RNA spiked in. The receptors come from a human donor in good health. Some libraries in this study had Jurkat cell RNA spiked in. Each CDR3 is given with its conserved first and last residue. Not every row has a clone size; where given, it reads once, few, many or a size class.

v_call: TRBV7-8; clone_size: few; j_call: TRBJ1-1; cdr3_aa: CASSLAQEGRPNTEAFF
v_call: TRBV2; clone_size: .; j_call: TRBJ2-7; cdr3_aa: CASSSGGHLYEQYF
v_call: TRBV3-1; clone_size: .; j_call: TRBJ1-5; cdr3_aa: CASSLSPELNQPQDF
v_call: TRBV7-9; clone_size: many; j_call: TRBJ2-4; cdr3_aa: CASSLAQVAKNIQYF
v_call: TRBV28; clone_size: many; j_call: TRBJ1-1; cdr3_aa: CASSLGGAVEAFF
v_call: TRBV9; clone_size: few; j_call: TRBJ2-1; cdr3_aa: CASSVIRGSSYNEQFF
v_call: TRBV14; clone_size: many; j_call: TRBJ1-1; cdr3_aa: CASSHLPMVKSEAFF
v_call: TRBV7-2; clone_size: .; j_call: TRBJ2-7; cdr3_aa: CASSFRSGRANEQYF
v_call: TRBV28; clone_size: .; j_call: TRBJ2-5; cdr3_aa: CASSLGAGPNPRETQYF
v_call: TRBV24-1; clone_size: many; j_call: TRBJ2-1; cdr3_aa: CATSDGLYNEQFF
v_call: TRBV4-1; clone_size: .; j_call: TRBJ2-3; cdr3_aa: CASSQATGGIGTDTQYF
v_call: TRBV7-6; clone_size: many; j_call: TRBJ2-5; cdr3_aa: CASHQGVGETQYF
v_call: TRBV4-3; clone_size: few; j_call: TRBJ1-2; cdr3_aa: CASSQTQGSNYGYTF
v_call: TRBV12-3/TRBV12-4; clone_size: .; j_call: TRBJ1-2; cdr3_aa: CASSLRDGPFYYGYTF
v_call: TRBV24-1; clone_size: .; j_call: TRBJ2-2; cdr3_aa: CATSDFSPRTGSSTGELFF
v_call: TRBV20-1; clone_size: few; j_call: TRBJ1-6; cdr3_aa: CSARGEDSLSLHF
v_call: TRBV24-1; clone_size: many; j_call: TRBJ2-3; cdr3_aa: CATSDLNPDKRTDTQYF
v_call: TRBV21-1; clone_size: .; j_call: TRBJ1-1; cdr3_aa: CASSPPPAGGRNTEAFF
v_call: TRBV19; clone_size: .; j_call: TRBJ2-7; cdr3_aa: CVSSIVAGDYEQYF
v_call: TRBV5-1; clone_size: .; j_call: TRBJ2-7; cdr3_aa: CASSFGSRYSIYEQYF
v_call: TRBV5-1; clone_size: .; j_call: TRBJ1-1; cdr3_aa: CASSNRGRTPTTAAFF
v_call: TRBV5-6; clone_size: once; j_call: TRBJ2-2; cdr3_aa: CASTQDRGLAINTGELFF
v_call: TRBV11-3; clone_size: .; j_call: TRBJ2-1; cdr3_aa: CASSPPRGEQFF
v_call: TRBV19; clone_size: many; j_call: TRBJ1-1; cdr3_aa: CASSVMHGVNTEAFF
v_call: TRBV7-9; clone_size: many; j_call: TRBJ2-3; cdr3_aa: CASSLTQGPPDTQYF
v_call: TRBV6-2/TRBV6-3; clone_size: many; j_call: TRBJ2-3; cdr3_aa: CASSPTGSTDTQYF
v_call: TRBV6-2/TRBV6-3; clone_size: many; j_call: TRBJ1-5; cdr3_aa: CASDQRSAQPQHF
v_call: TRBV9; clone_size: few; j_call: TRBJ2-1; cdr3_aa: CASSVGDSRSYNEQFF
v_call: TRBV7-8; clone_size: few; j_call: TRBJ2-5; cdr3_aa: CASSYSGIGGETQYF
v_call: TRBV9; clone_size: .; j_call: TRBJ1-1; cdr3_aa: CASSVEGVDTEAFF
v_call: TRBV29-1; clone_size: many; j_call: TRBJ2-1; cdr3_aa: CSVEARLAGEQFF
v_call: TRBV13; clone_size: few; j_call: TRBJ2-7; cdr3_aa: CASSLGHDSSEQYF
v_call: TRBV27; clone_size: .; j_call: TRBJ1-3; cdr3_aa: CASAPGAGNTIYF
v_call: TRBV11-2; clone_size: few; j_call: TRBJ2-1; cdr3_aa: CASSPYLDGGNEQFF
v_call: TRBV6-2/TRBV6-3; clone_size: .; j_call: TRBJ1-1; cdr3_aa: CASGRTGVMTEAFF
v_call: TRBV4-1; clone_size: many; j_call: TRBJ2-7; cdr3_aa: CASSHSSGAPYEQYF
v_call: TRBV7-9; clone_size: few; j_call: TRBJ1-2; cdr3_aa: CASSLWDSFNYGYTF
v_call: TRBV7-2; clone_size: .; j_call: TRBJ2-7; cdr3_aa: CASSLYPRYEQYF
v_call: TRBV4-1; clone_size: many; j_call: TRBJ2-7; cdr3_aa: CASSHRPDYEQYF
v_call: TRBV19; clone_size: .; j_call: TRBJ1-3; cdr3_aa: CASSQQGVGNTIYF
v_call: TRBV5-1; clone_size: many; j_call: TRBJ1-5; cdr3_aa: CASSVRDRGTNQPQHF
v_call: TRBV24-1; clone_size: .; j_call: TRBJ2-1; cdr3_aa: CATSDLRTGANEQFF
v_call: TRBV4-2; clone_size: few; j_call: TRBJ2-2; cdr3_aa: CASSPPLTSGMNTGELFF
v_call: TRBV9; clone_size: .; j_call: TRBJ1-5; cdr3_aa: CASSVGYSNQPRHF
v_call: TRBV7-2; clone_size: many; j_call: TRBJ1-2; cdr3_aa: CASSLSAGYTF
v_call: TRBV20-1; clone_size: .; j_call: TRBJ1-5; cdr3_aa: CSARSPGTTQPQHF
v_call: TRBV21-1; clone_size: many; j_call: TRBJ1-1; cdr3_aa: CASNTGNTEAFF
v_call: TRBV20-1; clone_size: .; j_call: TRBJ2-7; cdr3_aa: CSALSYLTSNDEQYF
v_call: TRBV19; clone_size: many; j_call: TRBJ2-1; cdr3_aa: CASSIDQGTGEQFF